These 20 T cell receptor beta chains share one sample of origin, sequenced in a study of spatial heterogeneity in lung cancer (dated by TCRdb to the late 2010s). According to the study, the label for this sample's time point signals: sample taken at primary tumor resection. What the research found in general, with its limitations: The number of expanded intratumoral alpha and beta TCRs correlated with the tumor nonsynonymous mutation count.

Libraries were made using 5' RACE. Sequenced using a NextSeq 500. Starting from the raw public reads, TCRdb applied fastp trimming at Q25, assembled clones with MiXCR and retained in-frame beta chains. All rows with the same CDR3 protein become a single entry with the most common DNA and genes. This sample holds 13,000 or so distinct CDR3 sequences; roughly 6% were observed only once. Of the sample, 11% falls within the top ten clones. Antigen specificity for these receptors is unknown. Sequenced here: lung tumor tissue, sampled at surgery. These receptors all come from a female donor with early-stage non-small cell lung cancer.

At least ten counts were recorded for this clonotype. The library was prepared for alpha chains; this beta chain is a stray read, so its frequency means little. This chain links TRBV29-1 with TRBJ1-4; D is unresolved. The V gene's germline CDR1 is SQVTM and CDR2 ANQGSEA. The V end lost 1 base, the J end lost 8 bases, and 11 bases lay between the germline ends. CDR3 size: 13 residues. The CDR3 spells CSVEGPTREKLFF. The CDR3 DNA is TGCAGCGTTGAAGGCCCAACTAGGGAAAAACTGTTTTTT.

In this sample, this clonotype turned up many times. This beta chain was picked up by a library intended for alpha chains and is off target, so its count carries little meaning. The chain links TRBV6-2 or TRBV6-3 to TRBJ2-1; 12 nucleotides agree with TRBD2. Germline lookup yields CDR1 MNHEY and CDR2 SVGEGT. CDR3 size: 16 residues. V trimming: 6 bases; J trimming: 6 bases; junction bases outside the gene matches: 9. CDR3 in DNA: TGTGCCAGCAGCTCCACTAGCGGGGGGACCCTCAATGAGCAGTTCTTC. Translation gives CASSSTSGGTLNEQFF.

By frequency in the sample, this clonotype is medium-sized. This beta chain is an unintended read in a library built for alpha chains; its size means little. The V and J genes are TRBV7-9 and TRBJ1-1, with D perhaps TRBD1 (6 bases). CDR3 length: 15 residues. Germline V lookup: CDR1 SEHNR, CDR2 FQNEAQ (reference sequence). The V and J ends lost 2 bases and 3 bases respectively, with 13 bases between them. This chain's CDR3 is CASSLTGAMDTEAFF. The CDR3, as DNA: TGTGCCAGCAGCTTAACGGGGGCGATGGACACTGAAGCTTTCTTT.

This clonotype turned up a few times. For a library built for alpha chains, this beta chain is a stray read; little rests on its size. V gene TRBV6-2 or TRBV6-3 combines with J gene TRBJ1-1; D is unresolved. Trimming shortened V by 6 bases and J by 1 base, and 9 bases separated the two germline ends. The CDR3 is 13 amino acids. The germline V gene has CDR1 MNHEY and CDR2 SVGEGT. Written as DNA, the CDR3 is TGTGCCAGCAGCTCGGTTTCGAACACTGAAGCTTTCTTT. Its protein product is CASSSVSNTEAFF.

Relative to its sample, this clonotype is medium-sized (0.01 to 0.1%). Because the library targeted alpha chains, this beta chain is an off-target read whose size means little. The chain joins TRBV30 to TRBJ1-1, with D uncertain. CDR3 length: 11 amino acids. V gave up 6 bases and J gave up 1 base, with 6 bases separating them. CDR1 and CDR2 (germline): GTSNPN, SVGIG (reference sequence). CDR3 DNA: TGTGCCTGCGAACGGAACACTGAAGCTTTCTTT. It translates to CACERNTEAFF. The full variable domain, with the rest looked up from reference TRBV30 and TRBJ1-1, is SQTIHQWPATLVQPVGSPLSLECTVEGTSNPNLYWYRQAAGRGLQLLFYSVGIGQISSEVPQNLSASRPQDRQFILSSKKLLLSDSGFYLCACERNTEAFFGQGTRLTVV.

This clonotype was recorded many times. This beta chain is a stray sequence in a library constructed for alpha chains; its clone size is not meaningful. This chain joins TRBV7-9 and TRBJ2-5, with no clear D. Trimming removed 5 bases at V and 4 bases at J, with 14 bases between. The V gene's germline CDR1 is SEHNR and CDR2 FQNEAQ (reference sequence). The CDR3 spans 14 residues. CDR3 protein: CASSLVPGLETQYF. In DNA, the CDR3 is TGTGCCAGCAGCCTAGTCCCCGGCTTAGAGACCCAGTACTTC.

At least ten counts were recorded for this clonotype. Being off target in a library aimed at alpha chains, this beta chain has a size of little meaning. The gene calls are TRBV7-9 and TRBJ2-7, with 10 positions matching TRBD1. Germline CDR1 reads SEHNR; CDR2 reads FQNEAQ (reference sequence). The CDR3 runs 14 residues. V shed 1 base and J 6 bases; nucleotides not matched to a gene: 3. The CDR3 nucleotides read TGTGCCAGCAGCTTAGTGACAGGGGGCCTCGAGCAGTACTTC. Residues: CASSLVTGGLEQYF.

Relative to its sample, this clonotype is medium-sized (0.01 to 0.1%). Since it is a stray read in a library aimed at alpha chains, this beta chain has a size that is not meaningful. V usage is TRBV5-1 and J usage is TRBJ2-1; D remains ambiguous. The germline V and J ends were trimmed by 4 bases and 7 bases, with 15 bases remaining between them. The CDR3 totals 14 residues. Germline V gives CDR1 SGHRS, CDR2 YFSETQ. The CDR3 region has the DNA TGCGCCAGCAGCCTACGCCCCGCGCAGAATGAGCAGTTCTTC. Amino acids: CASSLRPAQNEQFF. Together with reference TRBV5-1 and TRBJ2-1, the CDR3 gives the full variable domain: KAGVTQTPRYLIKTRGQQVTLSCSPISGHRSVSWYQQTPGQGLQFLFEYFSETQRNKGNFPGRFSGRQFSNSRSEMNVSTLELGDSALYLCASSLRPAQNEQFFGPGTRLTVL.

This clonotype was recorded many times. The library was designed around alpha chains, so this beta chain is a stray read whose abundance carries little weight. The rearrangement joins TRBV4-3 to TRBJ2-3; D is uncertain. Germline assignment: CDR1 LGHNA and CDR2 YSLEER. The CDR3 consists of 17 residues. Between the trimmed V and J ends, which lost 0 bases and 3 bases, there was a span of 16 bases. The CDR3 region is CASSQDLWATRTDTQYF. CDR3 DNA: TGCGCCAGCAGCCAAGATCTATGGGCTACAAGGACAGATACGCAGTATTTT.

At least ten counts were recorded for this clonotype. This beta chain is a stray read from a library made for alpha chains; its abundance is not meaningful. This chain joins TRBV7-9 and TRBJ2-3; 8 positions agree with TRBD2. Germline trimming cut 0 bases from V and 6 bases from J; bases unmatched to any gene: 5. Germline V lookup: CDR1 SEHNR, CDR2 FQNEAQ (reference sequence). This CDR3 contains 15 residues. CDR3 region: CASSLALSSGDTQYF. Here the CDR3 DNA reads TGTGCCAGCAGCTTAGCGCTCTCTAGCGGGGATACGCAGTATTTT.

In its sample, this clonotype was seen many times. Since the library was made to target alpha chains, this beta chain is a stray read and its abundance is not meaningful. The chain uses TRBV7-8 and TRBJ2-3; no reliable D call. The V end was cut by 1 base, the J end by 5 bases, with 4 bases between. Germline V gene sequence: CDR1 SGHVS, CDR2 FQNEAQ. This CDR3 comprises 12 residues. The CDR3 DNA is TGTGCCAGCAGCTTAGGCAGAGATACGCAGTATTTT. This sequence encodes CASSLGRDTQYF. Drawing the rest from reference TRBV7-8 and TRBJ2-3, the complete variable domain is GAGVSQSPRYKVAKRGQDVALRCDPISGHVSLFWYQQALGQGPEFLTYFQNEAQLDKSGLPSDRFFAERPEGSVSTLKIQRTQQEDSAVYLCASSLGRDTQYFGPGTRLTVL.

This clonotype occurred many times. The size of this beta chain means little, since it is a stray read in a library made for alpha chains. This sequence joins TRBV5-1 and TRBJ2-3, with D unclear. Trimming cost V 6 bases and J 0 bases, with 14 bases left between them. This CDR3 contains 15 residues. The germline V gene encodes CDR1 SGHRS and CDR2 YFSETQ. CDR3 coding DNA: TGCGCCAGCACGGGCCCGCGTACTAGCACAGATACGCAGTATTTT. Protein product: CASTGPRTSTDTQYF. Together with reference TRBV5-1 and TRBJ2-3, the CDR3 gives the full variable domain: KAGVTQTPRYLIKTRGQQVTLSCSPISGHRSVSWYQQTPGQGLQFLFEYFSETQRNKGNFPGRFSGRQFSNSRSEMNVSTLELGDSALYLCASTGPRTSTDTQYFGPGTRLTVL.

This clonotype was found many times. A library prepared for alpha chains yielded this beta chain as an off-target read; its size is of little meaning. This rearrangement joins TRBV6-1 to TRBJ2-7; TRBD2 matches 10 bases. The CDR3 is 16 amino acids. The V gene's germline CDR1 is MNHNS and CDR2 SASEGT. V shed 4 bases, J shed 2 bases, and the junction held 8 bases outside the gene matches. The CDR3 sequence: CASSGPSSGGAYEQYF. The CDR3 nucleotides are TGTGCCAGCAGTGGACCCTCTAGCGGGGGAGCCTACGAGCAGTACTTC.

This clonotype was counted at least ten times. The library was designed around alpha chains, so this beta chain is a stray read whose abundance carries little weight. V is TRBV7-3 and J is TRBJ2-1, with D possibly matching TRBD2 (7 bases). From germline, CDR1 is SGHTA and CDR2 FQGTGA. The CDR3 consists of 15 residues. V was clipped by 3 bases and J by 2 bases, with 11 bases between them. CDR3 in DNA: TGTGCCAGCAGCTTCGGCGGGGGCCCCTACAATGAGCAGTTCTTC. Translated: CASSFGGGPYNEQFF.

This clonotype ranks as medium-sized. This beta chain slipped into a library made for alpha chains as a stray read, so its size is not meaningful. J is TRBJ2-5 and V is TRBV12-3 or TRBV12-4, with a tentative D call TRBD1 (5 bases). V lost 2 bases to trimming and J lost 2 bases, with 9 bases between them. The CDR3 runs 14 residues. CDR3 nucleotide sequence: TGTGCCAGCAGTTTAATCAGGGCGCAAGAGACCCAGTACTTC. Its translation: CASSLIRAQETQYF.

This clonotype appeared many times. This beta chain turned up in a library designed for alpha chains; as an off-target read, its abundance says little. The chain carries TRBV5-1 and TRBJ2-3; D is uncertain. V dropped 4 bases and J dropped 4 bases, with 16 bases sitting between them. CDR1 and CDR2 (germline): SGHRS, YFSETQ. The CDR3 is made up of 15 amino acids. DNA for the CDR3: TGCGCCAGCAGCCACCCATCCGCAGCCTCAGATACGCAGTATTTT. Amino acid sequence: CASSHPSAASDTQYF.

By share of the sample, this clonotype is medium-sized (0.01 to 0.1%). This beta chain is a stray read from a library made for alpha chains; its abundance is not meaningful. The gene calls are TRBV6-2 or TRBV6-3 and TRBJ2-1, with D perhaps TRBD2 (5 bases). V shed 7 bases and J shed 10 bases, with 14 bases lying between them. The germline V gene encodes CDR1 MNHEY and CDR2 SVGEGT. The CDR3 loop spans 12 amino acids. CDR3 in amino acids: CASTHGGGEQFF. The CDR3 nucleotides read TGTGCCAGCACCCACGGAGGTGGGGAGCAGTTCTTC.

This clonotype showed up many times. Because this beta chain is a stray read in a library intended to capture alpha chains, its abundance should not be given much weight. This rearrangement joins TRBV5-4 to TRBJ2-1; no definite D call. The CDR3 has 12 residues. V was pared by 0 bases and J by 8 bases, with 6 bases between. The V gene's germline CDR1 is SGHNT and CDR2 YYREEE (reference sequence). The DNA of the CDR3 is TGTGCCAGCAGCTTGGCGGGTTATGAGCAGTTCTTC. Translating gives CASSLAGYEQFF.

This clonotype was seen ten or more times. This beta chain is an unintended read in a library built for alpha chains; its size means little. The genes are TRBV7-8 and TRBJ1-2, with D possibly matching TRBD1 (5 bases). CDR3 length: 11 amino acids. CDR1 and CDR2 (germline): SGHVS, FQNEAQ. The germline V and J ends were trimmed by 4 bases and 5 bases, with 5 bases remaining between them. CDR3 sequence: CASSSGYGYTF. The CDR3 DNA is TGTGCCAGCAGCTCAGGGTATGGCTACACCTTC.

This clonotype occurred many times. With the library built for alpha chains, this beta chain is off target and its frequency is not meaningful. The rearrangement uses TRBV11-2 and TRBJ2-7; tentatively, D is TRBD1 or TRBD2 (5 bases each). The germline V gene has CDR1 SGHAT and CDR2 FQNNGV. V lost 3 bases and J lost 6, with 12 bases in between. This CDR3 is built from 13 residues. CDR3 bases: TGTGCCAGCAGCTTCGGGACCTCTTTCGAGCAGTACTTC. Its translation is CASSFGTSFEQYF.